A single sample is the source of the 24 T cell receptor beta chains below, sequenced in a study of blood T cell repertoires in COVID-19. Only in-frame clones appear in the TCRdb table, and some are missing; sequencing was by immunoSEQ multiplex PCR. The table includes over 75,000 clones, around 90% detected once. Input material: peripheral blood. Receptor source: a middle-aged man with COVID-19, enrolled during active disease.

The CDR3 DNA is TGTGCCAGCATATCCTCCCCCAGGAACACTGAAGCTTTCTTT. The encoded protein is CASISSPRNTEAFF. This chain links TRBV27 with TRBJ1-1; D remains ambiguous. V lost 7 bases and J lost 1, with 13 bases in between. Germline CDR1 reads MNHEY; CDR2 reads SMNVEV (reference sequence). CDR3 length: 14 amino acids.

The chain recombines TRBV3-1 (or the pseudogene TRBV3-2) with TRBJ2-7; 7 positions agree with TRBD1. The germline gives CDR1 LGHDT, CDR2 YNNKEL (reference sequence). Trimming at V came to 4 bases and at J to 5 bases, leaving 2 bases not matched to a gene. The CDR3 extends over 12 amino acids. CDR3 sequence reads: CASSPTGNEQYF. In DNA form, the CDR3 reads TGTGCCAGCAGCCCGACAGGGAACGAGCAGTACTTC.

The V gene is TRBV5-4, the J gene TRBJ1-1; D remains unclear. The CDR3 totals 15 residues. Germline V gene data show CDR1 as SGHNT and CDR2 as YYREEE (reference sequence). V was clipped by 4 bases and J by 2 bases, with 15 bases between them. CDR3 sequence (DNA): TGTGCCAGCAGCCCGCGTGGGAGAGCCAACACTGAAGCTTTCTTT. It encodes CASSPRGRANTEAFF.

The rearrangement joins TRBV27 to TRBJ2-7, with TRBD1 matching over 8 bases. After removal of 7 bases from V and 2 bases from J, the junction contained 10 bases not matched to a gene. The CDR3 runs 15 residues. CDR1 and CDR2 (germline): MNHEY, SMNVEV (reference sequence). CDR3 in DNA: TGTGCCAGCACTTTTGGGACAGGTGCCGCCTACGAGCAGTACTTC. Amino acid sequence: CASTFGTGAAYEQYF.

This clone was counted between two and nine times. The gene calls are TRBV7-2 and TRBJ1-2; D is possibly TRBD1 (6 bases). Trimming removed 5 bases at V and 2 bases at J, with 21 bases between. Germline V lookup: CDR1 SGHTA, CDR2 FQGNSA. CDR3 length: 17 residues. The CDR3 region is CASSPVGQLRPNYGYTF. CDR3 coding DNA: TGTGCCAGCAGCCCCGTTGGACAGCTTCGGCCAAACTATGGCTACACCTTC.

This chain connects TRBV5-8 to TRBJ1-2, with D perhaps matching TRBD1 (5 bases). The CDR3 extends over 14 amino acids. Germline assignment: CDR1 SGHTS and CDR2 YDEGEE. Trimming took off 6 bases at V and 3 bases at J, with 15 bases between the two ends. CDR3 coding DNA: TGTGCCAGCACCATTTGGGGGGATGACTATGGCTACACCTTC. Translation: CASTIWGDDYGYTF.

The chain uses TRBV5-1 and TRBJ1-4; 7 bases fit TRBD1. The CDR3 loop spans 15 amino acids. Germline CDR1 is SGHRS and CDR2 is YFSETQ. V lost 4 bases to trimming and J lost 4 bases; unmatched junction nucleotides: 7. CDR3 region: CASSIKTGNNEKLFF. CDR3 DNA sequence: TGCGCCAGCAGCATTAAGACAGGGAATAATGAAAAACTGTTTTTT.

The CDR3 DNA is TGTGCCAGCAGTGCAGGGGGCACCCTCTACGAGCAGTACTTC. Translating gives CASSAGGTLYEQYF. The chain is built from TRBV2 and TRBJ2-7; 8 bases align to TRBD1. Germline V CDR1 and CDR2: SNHLY, FYNNEI. With V trimmed by 4 bases and J by 3 bases, 5 bases remained unmatched. This CDR3 is built from 14 residues.

CDR3 bases: TGTGCCATCAGTGATTCAGTCACCAACTATGGCTACACCTTC. Its protein is CAISDSVTNYGYTF. The chain links TRBV10-3 to TRBJ1-2, with no clear D. Germline CDR1 ENHRY, CDR2 SYGVKD. With 3 bases removed from V and 2 bases from J, the gap between germline ends came to 10 bases. The length of the CDR3 is 14 residues.

The chain combines TRBV5-1 with TRBJ1-6; D perhaps matches TRBD1 (6 bases). The germline V gene encodes CDR1 SGHRS and CDR2 YFSETQ. Trimming cost V 8 bases and J 6 bases, with 18 bases left between them. The CDR3 loop spans 15 amino acids. This chain's CDR3 is CASTLDRNLNSPLHF. The CDR3, as DNA: TGCGCCAGTACCTTGGACAGAAACCTTAATTCACCCCTCCACTTT.

The chain is built from TRBV5-4 and TRBJ1-1; 9 bases match TRBD1. The germline V gene encodes CDR1 SGHNT and CDR2 YYREEE (reference sequence). Trimming at V came to 3 bases and at J to 5 bases, leaving 8 bases not matched to a gene. This CDR3 is 15 amino acids long. CDR3 DNA sequence: TGTGCCAGCAGCTCACCGGGACAGGGACCAACTGAAGCTTTCTTT. Translation gives CASSSPGQGPTEAFF.

The genes are TRBV2 and TRBJ2-5, with a weak D call TRBD2 (6 bases). Germline V lookup: CDR1 SNHLY, CDR2 FYNNEI. Trimming removed 8 bases at V and 9 bases at J, with 16 bases between. This CDR3 spans 12 amino acids. Here the CDR3 reads CASGLSPIPQYF. The DNA for the CDR3 is TGTGCCAGCGGACTATCCCCAATACCCCAGTACTTC.

The rearrangement uses TRBV3-1 (or the pseudogene TRBV3-2) and TRBJ2-3; D gene unclear. Germline-derived CDR1 and CDR2 are LGHDT and YNNKEL (reference sequence). The V gene lost 0 bases and the J gene lost 0 bases, with 13 bases spanning the gap. There are 17 residues in the CDR3. DNA for the CDR3: TGTGCCAGCAGCCAAGATCGTTCAGGATGGAGCACAGATACGCAGTATTTT. It specifies CASSQDRSGWSTDTQYF.

There are a few counts of this clone. V is TRBV9 and J is TRBJ1-6; 7 bases align to TRBD1. Germline trimming cut 5 bases from V and 5 bases from J; bases unmatched to any gene: 7. CDR3 size: 15 residues. The germline V gene encodes CDR1 SGDLS and CDR2 YYNGEE. The CDR3 nucleotides read TGTGCCAGCAGTCGCGATGGACAGGATAATTCACCCCTCCACTTT. Protein sequence: CASSRDGQDNSPLHF.

This chain links TRBV5-4 with TRBJ2-7; 8 bases align to TRBD2. The germline CDR1 and CDR2 sequences are SGHNT and YYREEE (reference sequence). V lost 4 bases to trimming and J lost 2 bases; unmatched junction nucleotides: 5. CDR3 length: 14 amino acids. The CDR3 is CASSPAGGAYEQYF. The CDR3 bases are TGTGCCAGCAGCCCGGCGGGGGGAGCCTACGAGCAGTACTTC.

The chain employs TRBV20-1 and TRBJ1-3; D may be TRBD1 (6 bases). This CDR3 has 15 residues. Germline-derived CDR1 and CDR2 are DFQATT and SNEGSKA (reference sequence). The V end lost 3 bases, the J end lost 4 bases, and 16 bases lay between the germline ends. The chain's CDR3 is CSASRGGRGGNTIYF. The CDR3, as DNA: TGCAGTGCTAGTCGGGGGGGGCGAGGAGGAAACACCATATATTTT.

The rearrangement joins TRBV5-1 to TRBJ1-6; 8 bases align to TRBD1. In germline, CDR1 is SGHRS, CDR2 YFSETQ. The CDR3 contains 14 residues. V shed 4 bases, J shed 9 bases, and the junction held 6 bases outside the gene matches. Here the CDR3 DNA reads TGCGCCAGCAGCCAAGGACAGGGTGGTTCACCCCTCCACTTT. This translates into CASSQGQGGSPLHF.

The chain couples TRBV6-2 or TRBV6-3 to TRBJ2-1; D ambiguous. Germline V gene data show CDR1 as MNHEY and CDR2 as SVGEGT. CDR3 length equals 11 residues. Deletions cut 5 bases from V and 4 bases from J, with 3 bases between. This CDR3 is CASSQYNEQFF. CDR3 DNA: TGTGCCAGCAGTCAATACAATGAGCAGTTCTTC.

V and J are TRBV27 and TRBJ1-1; a weak D match, TRBD1 (5 bases). With 5 bases removed from V and 2 bases from J, the gap between germline ends came to 21 bases. Germline CDR1 MNHEY, CDR2 SMNVEV (reference sequence). CDR3 length: 17 amino acids. Here the CDR3 reads CASSLGRAGGTNTEAFF. The CDR3 coding sequence is TGTGCCAGCAGTCTTGGCCGGGCGGGGGGTACCAACACTGAAGCTTTCTTT.

V gene TRBV9 combines with J gene TRBJ2-3; 7 nucleotides align to TRBD2. The germline V gene encodes CDR1 SGDLS and CDR2 YYNGEE. The length of the CDR3 is 14 residues. Trimming removed 10 bases from V and 6 bases from J; junction bases left unmatched: 14. DNA for the CDR3: TGTGCCTCCACCCCGGGCGTGGGGGGGGATACGCAGTATTTT. It translates to CASTPGVGGDTQYF.

V usage is TRBV2 and J usage is TRBJ2-2; a weak D match, TRBD1 (6 bases). CDR3 length: 14 residues. CDR1 and CDR2 (germline): SNHLY, FYNNEI. V was shortened by 7 bases and J by 6 bases, with 15 bases between the two germline ends. The CDR3 reads CASTLQGRPGELFF. The CDR3 DNA reads as TGTGCCAGCACCCTACAGGGAAGGCCCGGGGAGCTGTTTTTT. Together with reference TRBV2 and TRBJ2-2, the CDR3 gives the full variable domain: EPEVTQTPSHQVTQMGQEVILRCVPISNHLYFYWYRQILGQKVEFLVSFYNNEISEKSEIFDDQFSVERPDGSNFTLKIRSTKLEDSAMYFCASTLQGRPGELFFGEGSRLTVL.

The V gene is TRBV2, the J gene TRBJ1-2, with TRBD1 as a possible D gene (6 bases). The CDR3 runs 10 residues. Germline assignment: CDR1 SNHLY and CDR2 FYNNEI. V was trimmed by 8 bases and J by 8 bases, leaving 9 bases between them. CDR3 region: CASQGIGYTF. In DNA, the CDR3 is TGTGCCAGCCAGGGGATCGGCTACACCTTC.

The rearrangement links TRBV6-5 to TRBJ2-7; 7 positions match TRBD1. The CDR3 is 12 residues long. V lost 5 bases and J lost 6; bases outside the gene matches: 4. Per germline, CDR1 MNHEY and CDR2 SVGAGI. CDR3 protein: CASSTGVGEQYF. The CDR3 nucleotides are TGTGCCAGCAGTACAGGGGTAGGCGAGCAGTACTTC.

The chain combines TRBV7-9 with TRBJ2-5; 12 nucleotides agree with TRBD2. The CDR3 extends over 17 amino acids. Germline loops: CDR1 SEHNR, CDR2 FQNEAQ (reference sequence). With 0 bases clipped from V and 2 bases from J, the junction kept 4 bases outside the gene matches. The CDR3 loop is CASSLATSGGRQETQYF. CDR3 DNA sequence: TGTGCCAGCAGCTTAGCGACTAGCGGGGGTAGACAAGAGACCCAGTACTTC.